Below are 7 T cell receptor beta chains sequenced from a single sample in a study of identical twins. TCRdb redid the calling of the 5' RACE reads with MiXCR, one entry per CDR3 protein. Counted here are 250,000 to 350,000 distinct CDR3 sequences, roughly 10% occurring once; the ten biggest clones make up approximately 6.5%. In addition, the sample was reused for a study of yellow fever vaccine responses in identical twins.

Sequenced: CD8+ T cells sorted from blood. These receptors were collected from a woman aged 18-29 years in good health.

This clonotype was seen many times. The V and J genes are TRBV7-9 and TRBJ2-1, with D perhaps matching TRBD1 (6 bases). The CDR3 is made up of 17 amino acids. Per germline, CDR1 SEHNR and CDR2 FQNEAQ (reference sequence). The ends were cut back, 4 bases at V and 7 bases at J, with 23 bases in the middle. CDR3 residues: CASSYSVDSIISNEQFF. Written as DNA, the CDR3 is TGTGCCAGCAGCTATTCGGTGGACAGCATCATAAGTAATGAGCAGTTCTTC.

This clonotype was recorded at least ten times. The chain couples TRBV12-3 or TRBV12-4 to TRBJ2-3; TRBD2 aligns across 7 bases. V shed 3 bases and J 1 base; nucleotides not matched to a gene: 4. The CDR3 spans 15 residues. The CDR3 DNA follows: TGTGCCAGCAGTTTGAGCGGGGTCGGCACAGATACGCAGTATTTT. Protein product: CASSLSGVGTDTQYF.

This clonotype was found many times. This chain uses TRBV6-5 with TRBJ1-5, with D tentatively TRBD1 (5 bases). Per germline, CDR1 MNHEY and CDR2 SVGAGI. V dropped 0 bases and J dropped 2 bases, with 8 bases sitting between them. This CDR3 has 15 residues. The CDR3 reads CASSYSGDGNQPQHF. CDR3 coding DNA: TGTGCCAGCAGTTACTCAGGGGATGGCAATCAGCCCCAGCATTTT.

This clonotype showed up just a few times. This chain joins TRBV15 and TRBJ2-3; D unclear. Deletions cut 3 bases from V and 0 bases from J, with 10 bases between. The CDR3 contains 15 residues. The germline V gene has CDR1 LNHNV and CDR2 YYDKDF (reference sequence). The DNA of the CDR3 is TGTGCCACCAGCAGTAGCAGGAAGAGCACAGATACGCAGTATTTT. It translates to CATSSSRKSTDTQYF.

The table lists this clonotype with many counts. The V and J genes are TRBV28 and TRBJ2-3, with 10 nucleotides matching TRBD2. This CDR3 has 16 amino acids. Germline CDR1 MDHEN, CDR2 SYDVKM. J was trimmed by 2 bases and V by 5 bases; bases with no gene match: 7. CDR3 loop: CASSLRTSGFTDTQYF. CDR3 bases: TGTGCCAGCAGTCTTCGGACTAGCGGATTCACAGATACGCAGTATTTT. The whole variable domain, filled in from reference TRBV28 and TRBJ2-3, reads DVKVTQSSRYLVKRTGEKVFLECVQDMDHENMFWYRQDPGLGLRLIYFSYDVKMKEKGDIPEGYSVSREKKERFSLILESASTNQTSMYLCASSLRTSGFTDTQYFGPGTRLTVL.

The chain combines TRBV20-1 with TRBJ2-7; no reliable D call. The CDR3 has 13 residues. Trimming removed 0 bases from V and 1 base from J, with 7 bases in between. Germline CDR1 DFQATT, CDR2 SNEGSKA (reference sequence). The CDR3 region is CSARETASYEQYF. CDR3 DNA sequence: TGCAGTGCTAGAGAAACAGCTTCCTACGAGCAGTACTTC.

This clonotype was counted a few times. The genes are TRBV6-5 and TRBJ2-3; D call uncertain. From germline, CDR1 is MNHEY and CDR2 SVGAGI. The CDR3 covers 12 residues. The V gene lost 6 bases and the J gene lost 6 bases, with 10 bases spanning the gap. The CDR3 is CASRGKADTQYF. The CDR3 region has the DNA TGTGCCAGCAGAGGGAAAGCGGATACGCAGTATTTT.